These 23 T cell receptor beta chains originate from one sample sequenced in a study of cytomegalovirus exposure and HLA in healthy donors. The PCR was carried out with 60 Vbeta primers and 13 Jbeta primers. Sequencing was performed with immunoSEQ multiplex PCR; in TCRdb, only in-frame clones are kept and a portion is missing. The sample yields some 190,000 clones, about 79% seen once. Sequencing was done on a sample of PBMCs. These receptors originate from a man between 18 and 29 years old in good health and CMV-seronegative.

V and J are TRBV30 and TRBJ1-1, with 9 nucleotides matching TRBD1. The CDR3 covers 13 residues. Germline CDR1 is GTSNPN and CDR2 is SVGIG (reference sequence). Trimming removed 4 bases from V and 4 bases from J; junction bases left unmatched: 4. CDR3 DNA sequence: TGTGCCTGGATGGACAGGGGAGGCACTGAAGCTTTCTTT. Protein: CAWMDRGGTEAFF.

The chain employs TRBV28 and TRBJ2-7, with TRBD2 matching over 15 bases. Germline-derived CDR1 and CDR2 are MDHEN and SYDVKM. V dropped 5 bases and J dropped 6; count of bases not matched to a gene: 8. The CDR3 runs to 16 residues. The CDR3 spells CASSPPGLAGGSEQYF. In nucleotides, the CDR3 is TGTGCCAGCAGTCCTCCGGGACTAGCGGGAGGTTCCGAGCAGTACTTC.

This rearrangement joins TRBV30 to TRBJ2-7; D perhaps matches TRBD2 (5 bases). This CDR3 contains 16 residues. V lost 4 bases and J 1 base, leaving 20 bases between the germline ends. Germline CDR1 GTSNPN, CDR2 SVGIG (reference sequence). The DNA of the CDR3 is TGTGCCTGGATTAAATCAGTTCTCGGCGGGTCCTACGAGCAGTACTTC. This codes for CAWIKSVLGGSYEQYF.

V and J are TRBV18 and TRBJ1-2, with 9 nucleotides matching TRBD1. The germline V gene has CDR1 KGHSH and CDR2 LQKENI. The CDR3 spans 15 residues. After removal of 4 bases from V and 5 bases from J, the junction contained 8 bases not matched to a gene. DNA of the CDR3: TGTGCCAGCTCACGGACGGGACAGGGTAGTTATGGCTACACCTTC. The encoded protein is CASSRTGQGSYGYTF. The variable domain in full, completed from reference TRBV18 and TRBJ1-2, reads NAGVMQNPRHLVRRRGQEARLRCSPMKGHSHVYWYRQLPEEGLKFMVYLQKENIIDESGMPKERFSAEFPKEGPSILRIQQVVRGDSAAYFCASSRTGQGSYGYTFGSGTRLTVV.

This chain connects TRBV29-1 to TRBJ1-2; D is unresolved. The V end lost 4 bases, the J end lost 6 bases, and 15 bases lay between the germline ends. The CDR3 contains 13 residues. Germline CDR1 reads SQVTM; CDR2 reads ANQGSEA. CDR3 region: CSVGRLHGDGYTF. The DNA of the CDR3 is TGCAGCGTTGGACGGCTTCACGGAGATGGCTACACCTTC.

V and J are TRBV28 and TRBJ2-4; 11 bases fit TRBD2. With V trimmed by 9 bases and J by 2 bases, 15 bases remained unmatched. The germline V gene has CDR1 MDHEN and CDR2 SYDVKM. The CDR3 runs to 18 residues. Written as DNA, the CDR3 is TGTGCCAGTGATGCCCTAGCGGGGGGCGAGACGCCCAAAAACATTCAGTACTTC. This codes for CASDALAGGETPKNIQYF.

The rearrangement uses TRBV4-1 and TRBJ2-1; D gene unclear. This CDR3 has 13 amino acids. The germline CDR1 and CDR2 sequences are MGHRA and YSYEKL. The V end lost 4 bases, the J end lost 6 bases, and 10 bases lay between the germline ends. CDR3 DNA sequence: TGCGCCAGCAGCCCCATTCCGGGCAATGAGCAGTTCTTC. Its protein product is CASSPIPGNEQFF.

This rearrangement joins TRBV6-1 to TRBJ2-7; D may be TRBD1 (6 bases). Trimming removed 7 bases at V and 7 bases at J, with 17 bases between. Germline V gene sequence: CDR1 MNHNS, CDR2 SASEGT. This CDR3 contains 13 residues. Here the CDR3 reads CASNNRASLEQYF. The CDR3 DNA reads TGTGCCAGCAATAACAGGGCTTCCTTAGAGCAGTACTTC.

This clone came up a few times. This chain connects TRBV9 to TRBJ2-7; TRBD1 might be the D (5 bases). The CDR3 spans 15 residues. Germline V gene data show CDR1 as SGDLS and CDR2 as YYNGEE. V was cut by 0 bases and J by 0 bases, with 10 bases left in between. The CDR3 DNA is TGTGCCAGCAGCGTAGGGGGCAGGCCCTCCTACGAGCAGTACTTC. Amino acids: CASSVGGRPSYEQYF.

CDR3 protein: CASTSSTGTQHF. The CDR3 coding sequence is TGTGCCAGCACCTCCTCGACAGGGACGCAGCATTTT. The chain recombines TRBV11-1 with TRBJ2-3, with 7 bases that match TRBD1. The end of the DNA is better explained by TRBJ1-5, so the J call may be wrong. From germline, CDR1 is SGHAT and CDR2 FQDESV (reference sequence). CDR3 size: 12 residues.

This rearrangement joins TRBV25-1 to TRBJ2-7; TRBD1 agrees at 8 bases. The CDR3 loop spans 13 amino acids. V lost 8 bases, J lost 4 bases, and 7 bases stayed unmatched. Germline CDR1 and CDR2: MGHDK and SYGVNS. As DNA, the CDR3 is TGTGCCAGCGCCACTGACAGGGGTTACGAGCAGTACTTC. It encodes CASATDRGYEQYF.

The J gene is TRBJ1-1, the V gene TRBV28, with D hard to call. This CDR3 has 17 amino acids. V dropped 2 bases and J dropped 4 bases, with 20 bases sitting between them. The germline CDR1 and CDR2 sequences are MDHEN and SYDVKM. CDR3 DNA sequence: TGTGCCAGCAGTTTAGGATCCGGGTGGAGAGATTCCACTGAAGCTTTCTTT. It encodes CASSLGSGWRDSTEAFF.

The CDR3 DNA sequence: TGTGCCAGCAGCCCTACAGGGGGCCTTGGCAATGAGCAGTTCTTC. It encodes CASSPTGGLGNEQFF. The rearrangement links TRBV7-9 to TRBJ2-1; 9 bases are a match to TRBD1. CDR1 SEHNR and CDR2 FQNEAQ come from the germline V gene (reference sequence). The CDR3 runs to 15 residues. J lost 6 bases, V lost 5 bases, and 8 bases had no gene match.

Only a few counts were recorded for this clone. The chain recombines TRBV7-3 with TRBJ1-1; D unresolved. V was shortened by 3 bases and J by 4 bases, with 9 bases between the two germline ends. Looked up from germline, CDR1 is SGHTA and CDR2 is FQGTGA. CDR3 size: 13 residues. The CDR3 protein is CASSLAPATEAFF. The CDR3 DNA follows: TGTGCCAGCAGCTTGGCCCCCGCCACTGAAGCTTTCTTT.

The gene calls are TRBV4-1 and TRBJ2-1; D might be TRBD1 (5 bases). Germline V lookup: CDR1 MGHRA, CDR2 YSYEKL. The CDR3 length is 16 residues. V was trimmed by 1 base and J by 0 bases, leaving 10 bases between them. In nucleotides, the CDR3 is TGCGCCAGCAGCCAAGGATACAGGAGCTCCTACAATGAGCAGTTCTTC. Translation gives CASSQGYRSSYNEQFF.

This clone occurred once. The rearrangement joins TRBV29-1 to TRBJ2-7; TRBD2 matches at 7 bases. The germline gives CDR1 SQVTM, CDR2 ANQGSEA. The CDR3 length is 13 residues. Unmatched junction bases numbered 11, after V lost 3 bases and J lost 9 bases. CDR3 bases: TGCAGCGTTGAGAGGGGCGGGAGTAGGGTGCAGTACTTC. Translation: CSVERGGSRVQYF.

The CDR3 loop is CASGLYRGELFF. CDR3 DNA: TGTGCTAGTGGTTTGTACAGGGGGGAGCTGTTTTTT. The V call is TRBV12-5, the J call TRBJ2-2; the D gene is possibly TRBD1 (5 bases). Trimming cost V 2 bases and J 8 bases, with 6 bases left between them. This CDR3 is built from 12 residues. Per germline, CDR1 LGHNT and CDR2 FRNRAP.

The chain carries TRBV10-3 and TRBJ1-6; TRBD1 aligns across 8 bases. Trimming at V came to 9 bases and at J to 9 bases, leaving 7 bases not matched to a gene. Germline V gives CDR1 ENHRY, CDR2 SYGVKD. The CDR3 has 13 amino acids. CDR3 in DNA: TGTGCCATAGGACAGGGTCCAGGTTCACCCCTCCACTTT. This encodes CAIGQGPGSPLHF.

The chain has TRBV28 and TRBJ1-1; perhaps TRBD1 as D (6 bases). The germline V gene encodes CDR1 MDHEN and CDR2 SYDVKM. Trimming shortened V by 1 base and J by 6 bases, and 15 bases separated the two germline ends. CDR3 size: 15 residues. CDR3 amino acids: CASSLSGGARAEAFF. In nucleotides, the CDR3 is TGTGCCAGCAGTTTATCGGGGGGGGCGAGGGCTGAAGCTTTCTTT.

This clone was counted only a few times. The rearrangement joins TRBV7-9 to TRBJ2-3, with TRBD2 as a possible D gene (5 bases). The CDR3 totals 14 residues. In germline, CDR1 is SEHNR, CDR2 FQNEAQ (reference sequence). V was pared by 4 bases and J by 4 bases, with 12 bases between. CDR3 in amino acids: CASSSRTLADTQYF. In DNA form, the CDR3 reads TGTGCCAGCAGCTCACGGACTTTGGCAGATACGCAGTATTTT.

The chain couples TRBV6-5 to TRBJ2-7; 8 nucleotides agree with TRBD1. The length of the CDR3 is 14 residues. The V segment lost 2 bases and the J segment 5 bases; nucleotides outside the gene matches: 5. CDR1 is MNHEY and CDR2 is SVGAGI in the germline V gene. The CDR3 protein is CASSYRTGYNEQYF. The CDR3 coding sequence is TGTGCCAGCAGTTACCGGACAGGGTACAACGAGCAGTACTTC.

This clone was counted a few times. Other nucleotide sequences from this sample produce the same CDR3. This sequence joins TRBV9 and TRBJ1-1, with no clear D. The germline V gene encodes CDR1 SGDLS and CDR2 YYNGEE. The CDR3 is 13 residues long. V lost 0 bases to trimming and J lost 2 bases, with 5 bases between them. The CDR3 DNA reads as TGTGCCAGCAGCGTAGCGGTTAACACTGAAGCTTTCTTT. It specifies CASSVAVNTEAFF.

This clone was counted only a few times. The chain recombines TRBV29-1 with TRBJ2-3; TRBD1 might be the D (5 bases). With 0 bases removed from V and 2 bases from J, the gap between germline ends came to 9 bases. CDR1 is SQVTM and CDR2 is ANQGSEA in the germline V gene. CDR3 length: 14 amino acids. The CDR3 coding sequence is TGCAGCGTTGAAGAACAGGAACACACAGATACGCAGTATTTT. It translates to CSVEEQEHTDTQYF.